Listed below are T cell receptor beta chains from one sample, sequenced in a study of PD-L1 blockade in urothelial cancer. TCRdb keeps only in-frame clones here, not all; method: immunoSEQ multiplex PCR. The table includes about 90,000 clones, roughly 90% detected once. This specimen was PBMCs, taken around atezolizumab (anti-PD-L1) treatment. Source of these receptors: a man in his 60s with urothelial cancer. Both conserved end residues are part of each CDR3. Each record gives: V gene, J gene, D gene, clone size, CDR3 protein, CDR3 DNA. D genes are given only for firm matches. The listing skips clone size in some rows; elsewhere it reads once, few, many or a size class.

V gene: TRBV7-2; J gene: TRBJ2-3; D gene: TRBD2; clone size: .; CDR3 protein: CASSLDSGGQNTQYF; CDR3 DNA: TGTGCCAGCAGCTTAGATTCGGGGGGGCAAAATACGCAGTATTTT
V gene: TRBV6-6; J gene: TRBJ2-3; D gene: .; clone size: .; CDR3 protein: CASSYLLGVAEDTQYF; CDR3 DNA: TGTGCCAGCAGTTACCTCCTAGGGGTAGCTGAAGATACGCAGTATTTT
V gene: TRBV27; J gene: TRBJ1-2; D gene: TRBD1; clone size: .; CDR3 protein: CASSLSGPVVNRGQRGYGYTF; CDR3 DNA: TGTGCCAGCAGTTTATCCGGCCCTGTCGTAAACAGGGGGCAAAGGGGCTATGGCTACACCTTC
V gene: TRBV19; J gene: TRBJ1-1; D gene: .; clone size: .; CDR3 protein: CASSIPVQGTEAFF; CDR3 DNA: TGTGCCAGTAGTATACCCGTTCAGGGCACTGAAGCTTTCTTT
V gene: TRBV9; J gene: TRBJ2-1; D gene: TRBD2; clone size: .; CDR3 protein: CASSVGTSSNEQFF; CDR3 DNA: TGTGCCAGCAGCGTAGGGACTAGCTCCAATGAGCAGTTCTTC
V gene: TRBV5-4; J gene: TRBJ2-1; D gene: TRBD1; clone size: .; CDR3 protein: CASSSRDRGYNEQFF; CDR3 DNA: TGTGCCAGCAGCTCCCGGGACAGGGGCTACAATGAGCAGTTCTTC
V gene: TRBV5-1; J gene: TRBJ2-7; D gene: .; clone size: .; CDR3 protein: CASRFRQDTIPSYEQYF; CDR3 DNA: TGCGCCAGCAGATTTAGACAGGATACAATTCCAAGCTACGAGCAGTACTTC
V gene: TRBV19; J gene: TRBJ2-7; D gene: TRBD2; clone size: .; CDR3 protein: CASKEAASGSLYF; CDR3 DNA: TGTGCCAGTAAGGAGGCGGCTAGCGGCTCTTTGTACTTC
V gene: TRBV7-2; J gene: TRBJ1-5; D gene: .; clone size: .; CDR3 protein: CASSLRANQPQHF; CDR3 DNA: TGTGCCAGCAGCTTGAGGGCCAATCAGCCCCAGCATTTT
V gene: TRBV5-4; J gene: TRBJ2-1; D gene: TRBD2; clone size: .; CDR3 protein: CASSLLADAYNEQFF; CDR3 DNA: TGTGCCAGCAGCTTGCTAGCGGATGCCTACAATGAGCAGTTCTTC
V gene: TRBV30; J gene: TRBJ1-2; D gene: .; clone size: .; CDR3 protein: CAWSDRKKRLYGYTF; CDR3 DNA: TGTGCCTGGAGTGATCGGAAAAAACGACTTTATGGCTACACCTTC
V gene: TRBV7-6; J gene: TRBJ2-7; D gene: TRBD2; clone size: .; CDR3 protein: CASSPTSGSAYEQYF; CDR3 DNA: TGTGCCAGCAGCCCCACTAGCGGGAGCGCCTACGAGCAGTACTTC
V gene: TRBV30; J gene: TRBJ2-5; D gene: .; clone size: .; CDR3 protein: CAWSYLVRQQETQYF; CDR3 DNA: TGTGCCTGGAGCTATCTAGTTCGCCAACAAGAGACCCAGTACTTC
V gene: TRBV7-2; J gene: TRBJ1-1; D gene: .; clone size: .; CDR3 protein: CASSSSPHNTEAFF; CDR3 DNA: TGTGCCAGCAGCTCTAGCCCCCATAATACTGAAGCTTTCTTT
V gene: TRBV5-1; J gene: TRBJ1-2; D gene: .; clone size: .; CDR3 protein: CASSLGGSNYGYTF; CDR3 DNA: TGCGCCAGCAGCTTAGGCGGGTCTAACTATGGCTACACCTTC
V gene: TRBV6-1; J gene: TRBJ2-7; D gene: .; clone size: .; CDR3 protein: CAISESRYLSYEQYF; CDR3 DNA: TGTGCCATCAGTGAAAGTAGATACCTCTCCTACGAGCAGTACTTC
V gene: TRBV7-2; J gene: TRBJ2-3; D gene: .; clone size: .; CDR3 protein: CASSFSRGSNTQYF; CDR3 DNA: TGTGCCAGCAGCTTTTCCCGGGGGAGCAATACGCAGTATTTT
V gene: TRBV4-3; J gene: TRBJ2-1; D gene: TRBD2; clone size: .; CDR3 protein: CASSRSAAGEGNEQFF; CDR3 DNA: TGCGCCAGCAGTCGCTCCGCAGCGGGAGAGGGCAATGAGCAGTTCTTC
V gene: TRBV5-1; J gene: TRBJ2-2; D gene: TRBD2; clone size: .; CDR3 protein: CASSLVAGVGTGELFF; CDR3 DNA: TGCGCCAGCAGCTTGGTGGCGGGAGTGGGCACCGGGGAGCTGTTTTTT
V gene: TRBV7-2; J gene: TRBJ2-7; D gene: .; clone size: .; CDR3 protein: CASSFVGLRYEQYF; CDR3 DNA: TGTGCCAGCAGCTTCGTAGGCTTGAGGTACGAGCAGTACTTC
V gene: TRBV5-6; J gene: TRBJ1-2; D gene: .; clone size: .; CDR3 protein: CASSLSGRATNYGYTF; CDR3 DNA: TGTGCCAGCAGCCTGTCGGGCAGGGCCACTAACTATGGCTACACCTTC
V gene: TRBV21-1; J gene: TRBJ2-7; D gene: .; clone size: .; CDR3 protein: CASSCFVAAYEQYF; CDR3 DNA: TGTGCCAGCAGCTGCTTCGTTGCGGCCTACGAGCAGTACTTC
V gene: TRBV7-2; J gene: TRBJ2-3; D gene: TRBD2; clone size: .; CDR3 protein: CASSLVFGGGLTDTQYF; CDR3 DNA: TGTGCCAGCAGCTTAGTTTTTGGCGGGGGACTCACAGATACGCAGTATTTT
V gene: TRBV6-6; J gene: TRBJ2-7; D gene: .; clone size: .; CDR3 protein: CASSYAGVEQYF; CDR3 DNA: TGTGCCAGCAGTTACGCGGGTGTGGAGCAGTACTTC
V gene: TRBV9; J gene: TRBJ1-6; D gene: TRBD1; clone size: .; CDR3 protein: CASSPGTGTGSPLHF; CDR3 DNA: TGTGCCAGCAGCCCAGGGACAGGGACGGGTTCACCCCTCCACTTT
V gene: TRBV10-2; J gene: TRBJ2-5; D gene: TRBD2; clone size: .; CDR3 protein: CASKASGEIKETQYF; CDR3 DNA: TGCGCCAGCAAGGCTAGCGGGGAGATAAAAGAGACCCAGTACTTC
V gene: TRBV6-5; J gene: TRBJ2-5; D gene: TRBD2; clone size: .; CDR3 protein: CASTLREGETQYF; CDR3 DNA: TGTGCCAGCACTCTTCGGGAGGGAGAGACCCAGTACTTC
V gene: TRBV30; J gene: TRBJ2-1; D gene: .; clone size: .; CDR3 protein: CAWSVGRTSPVQFF; CDR3 DNA: TGTGCCTGGAGTGTCGGGCGGACATCCCCCGTACAGTTCTTC
V gene: TRBV5-1; J gene: TRBJ2-5; D gene: TRBD2; clone size: once; CDR3 protein: CASSLAGSGAVQETQYF; CDR3 DNA: TGCGCCAGCAGCTTGGCCGGGAGCGGGGCGGTCCAAGAGACCCAGTACTTC
V gene: TRBV6-5; J gene: TRBJ1-1; D gene: .; clone size: .; CDR3 protein: CASSYSVGRVDTEAFF; CDR3 DNA: TGTGCCAGCAGTTACTCGGTGGGCAGGGTGGACACTGAAGCTTTCTTT
V gene: TRBV5-1; J gene: TRBJ2-7; D gene: TRBD1; clone size: .; CDR3 protein: CASSLRTGDSYEQYF; CDR3 DNA: TGCGCCAGCAGCTTGCGGACAGGGGACTCCTACGAGCAGTACTTC
V gene: TRBV28; J gene: TRBJ2-7; D gene: .; clone size: .; CDR3 protein: CASSPITGEQYF; CDR3 DNA: TGTGCCAGCAGCCCGATAACGGGGGAGCAGTACTTC